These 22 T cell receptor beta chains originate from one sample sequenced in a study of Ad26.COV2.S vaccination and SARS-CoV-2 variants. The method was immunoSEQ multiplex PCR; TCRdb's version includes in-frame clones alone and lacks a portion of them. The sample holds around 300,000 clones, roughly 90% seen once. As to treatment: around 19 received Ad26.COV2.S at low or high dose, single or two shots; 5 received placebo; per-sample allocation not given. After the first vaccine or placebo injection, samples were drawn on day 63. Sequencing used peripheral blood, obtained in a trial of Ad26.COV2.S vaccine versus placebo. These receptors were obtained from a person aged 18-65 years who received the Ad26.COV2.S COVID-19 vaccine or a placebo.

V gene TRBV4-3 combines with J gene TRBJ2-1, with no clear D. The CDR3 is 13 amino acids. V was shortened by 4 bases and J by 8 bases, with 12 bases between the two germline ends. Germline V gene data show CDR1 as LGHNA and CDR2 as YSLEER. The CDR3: CASSPLVADEQFF. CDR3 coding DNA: TGCGCCAGCAGCCCCCTGGTAGCAGATGAGCAGTTCTTC.

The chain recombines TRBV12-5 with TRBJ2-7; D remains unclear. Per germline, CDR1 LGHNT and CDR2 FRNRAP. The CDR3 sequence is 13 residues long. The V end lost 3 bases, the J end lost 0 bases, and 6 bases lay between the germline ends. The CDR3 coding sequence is TGTGCTAGTGGTTTCGAAAGCTCCTACGAGCAGTACTTC. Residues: CASGFESSYEQYF.

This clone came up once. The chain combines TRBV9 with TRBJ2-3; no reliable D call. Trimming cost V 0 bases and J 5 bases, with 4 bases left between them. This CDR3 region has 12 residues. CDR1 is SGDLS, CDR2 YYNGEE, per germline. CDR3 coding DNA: TGTGCCAGCAGCGTAGAACTAGATACGCAGTATTTT. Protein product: CASSVELDTQYF.

The DNA for the CDR3 is TGTGCCAGCAGCTTAGCCGGCGTAGGGATCACCGGGGAGCTGTTTTTT. Translation: CASSLAGVGITGELFF. This chain links TRBV7-2 with TRBJ2-2; D call uncertain. The CDR3 totals 16 residues. CDR1 is SGHTA, CDR2 FQGNSA, per germline. Trimming stripped 0 bases from V and 4 bases from J, with 12 bases between.

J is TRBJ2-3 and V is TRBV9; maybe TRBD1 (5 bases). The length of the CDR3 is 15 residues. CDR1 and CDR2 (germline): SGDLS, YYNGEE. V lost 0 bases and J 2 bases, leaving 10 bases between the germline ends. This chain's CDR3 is CASSVVAGHTDTQYF. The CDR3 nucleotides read TGTGCCAGCAGCGTAGTGGCAGGGCACACAGATACGCAGTATTTT.

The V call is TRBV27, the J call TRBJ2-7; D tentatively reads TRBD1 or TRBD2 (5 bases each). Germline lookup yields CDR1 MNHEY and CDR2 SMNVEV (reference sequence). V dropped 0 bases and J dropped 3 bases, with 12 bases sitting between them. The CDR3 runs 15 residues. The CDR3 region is CASSLSRGVIYEQYF. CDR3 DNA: TGTGCCAGCAGTTTATCTCGAGGGGTTATCTACGAGCAGTACTTC.

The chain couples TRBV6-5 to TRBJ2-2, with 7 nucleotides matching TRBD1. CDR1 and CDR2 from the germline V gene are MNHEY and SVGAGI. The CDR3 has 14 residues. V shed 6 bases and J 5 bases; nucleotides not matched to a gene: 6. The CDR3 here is CASRRDSTTGELFF. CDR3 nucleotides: TGTGCCAGCAGAAGGGACAGTACGACCGGGGAGCTGTTTTTT.

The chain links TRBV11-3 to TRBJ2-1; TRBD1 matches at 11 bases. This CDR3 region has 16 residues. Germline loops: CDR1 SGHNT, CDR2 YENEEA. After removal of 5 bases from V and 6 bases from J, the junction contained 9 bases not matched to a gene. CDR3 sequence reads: CASSTRTGGLGNEQFF. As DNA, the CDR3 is TGTGCCAGCAGCACCCGGACAGGGGGCTTAGGCAATGAGCAGTTCTTC.

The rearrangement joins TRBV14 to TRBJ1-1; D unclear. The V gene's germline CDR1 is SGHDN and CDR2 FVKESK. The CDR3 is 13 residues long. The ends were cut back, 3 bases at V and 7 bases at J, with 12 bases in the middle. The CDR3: CASSHLGRSEAFF. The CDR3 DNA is TGTGCCAGCAGCCACCTAGGACGGAGTGAAGCTTTCTTT.

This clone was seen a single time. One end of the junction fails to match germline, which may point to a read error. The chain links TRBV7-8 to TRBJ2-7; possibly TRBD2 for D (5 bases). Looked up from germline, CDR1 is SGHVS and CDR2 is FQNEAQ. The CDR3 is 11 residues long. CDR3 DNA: TGTGCCAGCAGCCCCTTCGCGGGTATCGCGTTC. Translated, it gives CASSPFAGIAF.

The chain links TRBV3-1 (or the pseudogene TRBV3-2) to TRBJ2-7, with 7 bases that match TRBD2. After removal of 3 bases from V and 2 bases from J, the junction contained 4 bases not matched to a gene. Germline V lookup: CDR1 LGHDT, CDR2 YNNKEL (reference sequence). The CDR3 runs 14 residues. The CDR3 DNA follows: TGTGCCAGCAGCCAGGCTAGCGGCCCCTACGAGCAGTACTTC. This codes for CASSQASGPYEQYF.

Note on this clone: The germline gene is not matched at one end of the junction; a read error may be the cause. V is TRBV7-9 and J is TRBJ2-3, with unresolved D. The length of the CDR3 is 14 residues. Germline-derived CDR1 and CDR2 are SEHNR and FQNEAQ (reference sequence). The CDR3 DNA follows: TGTGCCAACAGCTTAGTTCTGGGTGCAGATACGCAGTATTTT. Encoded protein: CANSLVLGADTQYF.

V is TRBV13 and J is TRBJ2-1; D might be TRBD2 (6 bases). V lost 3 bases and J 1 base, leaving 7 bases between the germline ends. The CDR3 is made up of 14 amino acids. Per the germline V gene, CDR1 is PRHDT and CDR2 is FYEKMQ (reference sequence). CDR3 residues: CASSFGGSYNEQFF. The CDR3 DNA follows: TGTGCCAGCAGCTTCGGGGGATCCTACAATGAGCAGTTCTTC.

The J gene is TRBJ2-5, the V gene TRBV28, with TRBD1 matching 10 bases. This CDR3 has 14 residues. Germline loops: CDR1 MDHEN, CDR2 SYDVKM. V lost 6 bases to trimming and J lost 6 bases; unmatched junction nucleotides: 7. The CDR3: CASSLRTGGKTQYF. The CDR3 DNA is TGTGCCAGCAGCCTTCGGACAGGGGGAAAGACCCAGTACTTC. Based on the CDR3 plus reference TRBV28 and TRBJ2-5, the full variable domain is DVKVTQSSRYLVKRTGEKVFLECVQDMDHENMFWYRQDPGLGLRLIYFSYDVKMKEKGDIPEGYSVSREKKERFSLILESASTNQTSMYLCASSLRTGGKTQYFGPGTRLLVL.

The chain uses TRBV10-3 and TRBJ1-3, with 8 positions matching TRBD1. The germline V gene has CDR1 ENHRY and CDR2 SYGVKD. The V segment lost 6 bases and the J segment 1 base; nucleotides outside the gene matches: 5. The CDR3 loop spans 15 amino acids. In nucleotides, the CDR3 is TGTGCCATCAGCTTAGACAGGGGTTCTGGAAACACCATATATTTT. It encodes CAISLDRGSGNTIYF.

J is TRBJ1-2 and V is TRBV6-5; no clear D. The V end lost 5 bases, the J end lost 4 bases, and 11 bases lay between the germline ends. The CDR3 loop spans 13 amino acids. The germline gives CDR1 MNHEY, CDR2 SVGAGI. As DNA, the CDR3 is TGTGCCAGCAGTAAGGACGGAGGCTATGGCTACACCTTC. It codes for CASSKDGGYGYTF.

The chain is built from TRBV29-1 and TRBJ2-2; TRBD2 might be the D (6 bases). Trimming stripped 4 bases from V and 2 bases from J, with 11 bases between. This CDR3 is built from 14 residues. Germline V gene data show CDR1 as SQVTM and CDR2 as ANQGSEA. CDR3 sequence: CSVVRDPNTGELFF. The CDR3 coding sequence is TGCAGCGTTGTGCGGGACCCCAACACCGGGGAGCTGTTTTTT.

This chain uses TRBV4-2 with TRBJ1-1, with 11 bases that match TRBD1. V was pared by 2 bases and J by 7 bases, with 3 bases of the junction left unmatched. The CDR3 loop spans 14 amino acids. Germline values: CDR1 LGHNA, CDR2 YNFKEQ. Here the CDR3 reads CASSQTGTGGEAFF. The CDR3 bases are TGTGCCAGCAGCCAAACCGGGACAGGGGGTGAAGCTTTCTTT.

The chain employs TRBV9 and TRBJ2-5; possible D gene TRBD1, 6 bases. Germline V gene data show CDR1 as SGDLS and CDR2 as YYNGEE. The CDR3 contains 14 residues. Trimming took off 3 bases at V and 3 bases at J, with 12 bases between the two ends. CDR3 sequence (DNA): TGTGCCAGCAGCGCTCGACAGGCAGAAGAGACCCAGTACTTC. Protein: CASSARQAEETQYF.

The CDR3 DNA reads TGTGCCAGCAGCTCCGACAGGGTCCCCTACGAGCAGTACTTC. Its protein product is CASSSDRVPYEQYF. The V gene is TRBV7-9, the J gene TRBJ2-7; 7 bases map to TRBD1. Germline CDR1 and CDR2: SEHNR and FQNEAQ (reference sequence). The junction had 5 bases not matched to a gene; V was cut back by 4 bases and J by 2 bases. CDR3 length: 14 residues.

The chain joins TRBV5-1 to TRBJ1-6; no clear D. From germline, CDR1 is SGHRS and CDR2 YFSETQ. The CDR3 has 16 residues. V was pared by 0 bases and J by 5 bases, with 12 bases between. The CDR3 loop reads CASSLEVVGNNSPLHF. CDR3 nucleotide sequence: TGCGCCAGCAGCTTGGAGGTGGTGGGCAATAATTCACCCCTCCACTTT. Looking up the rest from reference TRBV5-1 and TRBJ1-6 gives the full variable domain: KAGVTQTPRYLIKTRGQQVTLSCSPISGHRSVSWYQQTPGQGLQFLFEYFSETQRNKGNFPGRFSGRQFSNSRSEMNVSTLELGDSALYLCASSLEVVGNNSPLHFGNGTRLTVT.

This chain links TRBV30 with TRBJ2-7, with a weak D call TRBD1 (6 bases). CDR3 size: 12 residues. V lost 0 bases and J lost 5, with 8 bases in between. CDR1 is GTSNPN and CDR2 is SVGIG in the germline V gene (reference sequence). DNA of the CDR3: TGTGCCTGGAGTGTAGAGGGGGACGAGCAGTACTTC. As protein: CAWSVEGDEQYF.